This TCR beta chain derives from a study of shared clonotypes between healthy human individuals. Generated by immunoSEQ multiplex PCR, the TCRdb table keeps only in-frame clones and is missing some. In the table there are some 1.1 million clones, 70% to 85% of which are singletons. Germline V gene lookup returns CDR1 SGHRS and CDR2 YFSETQ. After removal of 3 bases from V and 1 base from J, the junction contained 6 bases not matched to a gene. This CDR3 comprises 15 residues. The TCR was taken from a man between 18 and 29 years old in good health. Some clones in this sample may be carry-over from other donors' samples. The sample comprised memory CD4+ T cells from PBMCs. Subset given: CD45RA-negative fraction. This rearrangement joins TRBV5-1 to TRBJ1-1, with 7 positions matching TRBD1. The CDR3 spells CASSSDRLRNTEAFF. CDR3 sequence (DNA): TGCGCCAGCAGCTCGGACAGGTTGAGGAACACTGAAGCTTTCTTT.